Listed below are T cell receptor beta chains from one sample, sequenced in a study of OX40 agonist ivuxolimab in advanced cancers. Only in-frame clones appear in the TCRdb table, and some are missing; sequencing was by immunoSEQ multiplex PCR. Found here are tens of thousands of clones, 80% to 90% of them singletons; the top ten hold 2.8%. The input for sequencing was CD4+ or CD8+ T cells sorted from blood, taken in a trial of the OX40 agonist ivuxolimab. These receptors were obtained from an adult with an advanced solid tumor such as melanoma, head and neck, liver or kidney cancer. Each CDR3 is given with its conserved first and last residue. A D gene is named only where the DNA matches it firmly. Clone size is shown for a subset of rows, as once, few, many or a class of expanded clone.

v_call,d_call,clone_size,j_call,cdr3_aa,cdr3_nt
TRBV30,TRBD2,.,TRBJ2-7,CAWSAHRQILKRGNSYEQYF,TGTGCCTGGAGTGCCCATCGACAGATCTTGAAGCGGGGTAACTCCTACGAGCAGTACTTC
TRBV6-5,TRBD1,.,TRBJ1-6,CASTPGGGSPLHF,TGTGCCAGCACGCCAGGGGGAGGTTCACCCCTCCACTTT
TRBV30,TRBD1,once,TRBJ2-2,CAWSRWTGNAGELFF,TGTGCCTGGAGTCGATGGACAGGGAATGCCGGGGAGCTGTTTTTT
TRBV30,.,.,TRBJ2-5,CAWSRPPGTQYF,TGTGCCTGGAGTAGGCCCCCCGGGACCCAGTACTTC
TRBV6-4,.,.,TRBJ2-3,CASSEGSSTDTQYF,TGTGCCAGCAGTGAAGGGTCCTCCACAGATACGCAGTATTTT
TRBV29-1,.,.,TRBJ2-7,CSVVNGGVYEQYF,TGCAGCGTTGTCAACGGGGGCGTGTACGAGCAGTACTTC
TRBV25-1,.,.,TRBJ2-7,CASIVRYEQYF,TGTGCCAGCATTGTTAGGTACGAGCAGTACTTC
TRBV6-4,.,.,TRBJ1-1,CASNERKGGAFF,TGTGCCAGCAACGAACGTAAGGGTGGCGCTTTCTTT
TRBV6-1,.,.,TRBJ2-7,CASNSGDTNYEQYF,TGTGCCAGTAATTCGGGGGACACCAACTACGAGCAGTACTTC
TRBV6-1,TRBD1,.,TRBJ2-7,CASREDRHSYEQYF,TGTGCCAGCAGAGAGGACAGGCACTCCTACGAGCAGTACTTC
TRBV30,TRBD1,.,TRBJ1-1,CAWSKQGFTEAFF,TGTGCCTGGAGTAAACAGGGGTTCACTGAAGCTTTCTTT
TRBV19,TRBD1,.,TRBJ2-7,CASSDLPRDSPYEQYF,TGTGCCAGTAGCGATCTCCCTCGGGACAGTCCCTACGAGCAGTACTTC
TRBV29-1,.,.,TRBJ2-7,CSVERGGRATPLFYEQYF,TGCAGCGTTGAAAGGGGAGGCCGCGCAACTCCTCTATTCTACGAGCAGTACTTC
TRBV6-6,TRBD1,.,TRBJ1-4,CASTPRNRDRGELFF,TGTGCCAGCACTCCGCGAAACCGAGACAGGGGAGAACTGTTTTTT
TRBV18,TRBD2,.,TRBJ2-7,CASSPTGLAGGHEQYF,TGTGCCAGCTCACCTACCGGACTAGCGGGAGGACACGAGCAGTACTTC
TRBV5-1,TRBD1,.,TRBJ2-5,CASSWGQGQETQYF,TGCGCCAGCAGCTGGGGACAGGGACAAGAGACCCAGTACTTC
TRBV7-9,.,few,TRBJ1-2,CASSRDLHNYGYTF,TGTGCCAGCAGCCGGGACCTTCATAACTATGGCTACACCTTC
TRBV27,TRBD1,.,TRBJ1-1,CASSLGQDHTEAFF,TGTGCCAGCAGTTTAGGACAGGACCACACTGAAGCTTTCTTT
TRBV5-4,.,.,TRBJ2-2,CASMVDSNTGELFF,TGTGCCAGCATGGTGGACTCGAACACCGGGGAGCTGTTTTTT
TRBV7-8,TRBD1,.,TRBJ1-1,CASSRTGGNTEAFF,TGTGCCAGCAGCCGGACAGGAGGGAACACTGAAGCTTTCTTT
TRBV6-5,.,.,TRBJ1-3,CASVRRGGNTIYF,TGTGCCAGCGTAAGAAGAGGTGGAAACACCATATATTTT
TRBV27,.,.,TRBJ2-7,CASRQGNINEQYF,TGTGCCAGCAGACAGGGAAATATAAACGAGCAGTACTTC
TRBV5-6,.,.,TRBJ2-7,CASSFNYEQYF,TGTGCCAGCAGCTTTAACTACGAGCAGTACTTC